This is a list of T cell receptor beta chains from one sample in a study of metastatic and nonmetastatic thyroid tumors. TCRdb re-called the PCR reads via MiXCR. The sample gives 18,000 or so clones, 20% to 25% of which show up once; around 15% is in the top ten. The sequenced material came from tumor tissue. The source of these receptors is a female donor with papillary thyroid cancer or a benign thyroid nodule (not recorded which). Some clones in this sample may be carry-over from other donors' samples. Both conserved end residues are part of each CDR3.

v_call: TRBV12-3/TRBV12-4; j_call: TRBJ2-5; cdr3_aa: CASSLRTAQETQYF
v_call: TRBV6-1; j_call: TRBJ2-1; cdr3_aa: CASSRNEQFF
v_call: TRBV30; j_call: TRBJ1-2; cdr3_aa: CAWRPKIPTVRVGGYTF
v_call: TRBV5-1; j_call: TRBJ2-7; cdr3_aa: CASTRGGGPYEQYF
v_call: TRBV20-1; j_call: TRBJ2-7; cdr3_aa: CSANGLAGPSYEQYF
v_call: TRBV29-1; j_call: TRBJ2-3; cdr3_aa: CSVDLAGSQYF
v_call: TRBV5-6; j_call: TRBJ2-2; cdr3_aa: CATRDYHTGELFF
v_call: TRBV9; j_call: TRBJ1-1; cdr3_aa: CASSVALTNTEAFF
v_call: TRBV13; j_call: TRBJ1-1; cdr3_aa: CASSPRGHMNTEAFF
v_call: TRBV28; j_call: TRBJ2-1; cdr3_aa: CASSTGTGHREQFF
v_call: TRBV27; j_call: TRBJ2-7; cdr3_aa: CASSPGGTSAKKYF
v_call: TRBV20-1; j_call: TRBJ2-7; cdr3_aa: CSARDSAGATYEQYF
v_call: TRBV6-2/TRBV6-3; j_call: TRBJ2-1; cdr3_aa: CASRASGRVNNEQFF
v_call: TRBV9; j_call: TRBJ2-6; cdr3_aa: CASSPQTRYSGANVLTF
v_call: TRBV19; j_call: TRBJ2-2; cdr3_aa: CASKLLAGGPGTGELFF
v_call: TRBV5-6; j_call: TRBJ2-3; cdr3_aa: CASRLTSTDTQYF
v_call: TRBV19; j_call: TRBJ2-3; cdr3_aa: CASSMFLTDTQYF
v_call: TRBV28; j_call: TRBJ2-7; cdr3_aa: CASSPLWRFYEQYF
v_call: TRBV12-3/TRBV12-4; j_call: TRBJ2-1; cdr3_aa: CASNTEGDEQFF
v_call: TRBV4-2; j_call: TRBJ2-4; cdr3_aa: CASSQALSGQALAKNIQYF
v_call: TRBV9; j_call: TRBJ1-1; cdr3_aa: CASSVGRAGEAFF
v_call: TRBV7-9; j_call: TRBJ2-1; cdr3_aa: CASSLERNNEQFF
v_call: TRBV2; j_call: TRBJ2-7; cdr3_aa: CASGAGGKYEQYF